Listed below are T cell receptor beta chains from one sample, sequenced in a study of regulatory T cells in long-lasting Graves disease. TCRdb reanalysed the multiplex PCR reads using MiXCR and keeps one entry per CDR3 protein. Of 420,000 or so distinct CDR3 sequences in the sample, around 17% are singletons; the top ten hold less than 30%. These data were likewise used in another study, on T cells in Graves' hyperthyroidism and ophthalmopathy.

Sequenced here: peripheral blood mononuclear cells (PBMCs), sampled at new diagnosis, from a patient treated with antithyroid drugs. These receptor sequences come from a woman in her late teens or twenties with Graves disease. Both conserved end residues are part of each CDR3. A D gene is named only where the DNA matches it firmly. The size entry is marked missing in some rows and otherwise reads once, few, many or a size class.

abundance: many; v_gene: TRBV24-1; j_gene: TRBJ2-4; d_gene: TRBD2; CDR3aa: CATSGVAGGKNIQYF; CDR3nt: TGTGCCACCAGTGGGGTAGCGGGAGGGAAAAACATTCAGTACTTC
abundance: NA; v_gene: TRBV28; j_gene: TRBJ2-1; d_gene: TRBD2; CDR3aa: CASREPGRGGTDEQFF; CDR3nt: TGTGCCAGCAGGGAACCGGGACGGGGGGGTACGGATGAGCAGTTCTTC
abundance: NA; v_gene: TRBV5-1; j_gene: TRBJ2-1; d_gene: TRBD1; CDR3aa: CASIPGQGNYNEQFF; CDR3nt: TGCGCCAGCATACCGGGACAGGGTAACTACAATGAGCAGTTCTTC
abundance: many; v_gene: TRBV3-1; j_gene: TRBJ2-3; d_gene: NA; CDR3aa: CASSQPRGKSTDTQYF; CDR3nt: TGTGCCAGCAGCCAACCTCGCGGGAAGAGCACAGATACGCAGTATTTT
abundance: many; v_gene: TRBV28; j_gene: TRBJ2-7; d_gene: NA; CDR3aa: CASTPHGRGGYEQYF; CDR3nt: TGTGCCAGCACCCCCCACGGGCGGGGAGGTTACGAGCAGTACTTC
abundance: many; v_gene: TRBV27; j_gene: TRBJ2-1; d_gene: NA; CDR3aa: CATSEGGPYNEQFF; CDR3nt: TGTGCCACCTCAGAGGGGGGACCCTACAATGAGCAGTTCTTC
abundance: NA; v_gene: TRBV7-9; j_gene: TRBJ2-2; d_gene: TRBD1; CDR3aa: CASRPPGQGVDTGELFF; CDR3nt: TGTGCCAGCAGGCCGCCCGGGCAGGGGGTCGACACCGGGGAGCTGTTTTTT
abundance: NA; v_gene: TRBV9; j_gene: TRBJ1-5; d_gene: NA; CDR3aa: CASSVGWLNQPQHF; CDR3nt: TGTGCCAGCAGCGTAGGGTGGTTGAATCAGCCCCAGCATTTT
abundance: many; v_gene: TRBV6-1; j_gene: TRBJ2-3; d_gene: NA; CDR3aa: CASTPQPPQADTQYF; CDR3nt: TGTGCCAGCACCCCACAACCTCCCCAGGCAGATACGCAGTATTTT
abundance: many; v_gene: TRBV3-1; j_gene: TRBJ1-1; d_gene: NA; CDR3aa: CASSQWGSMNTEAFF; CDR3nt: TGTGCCAGCAGCCAATGGGGCAGCATGAACACTGAAGCTTTCTTT
abundance: few; v_gene: TRBV12-3/TRBV12-4; j_gene: TRBJ1-6; d_gene: TRBD1; CDR3aa: CASSSTGGVYNSPLHF; CDR3nt: TGTGCCAGCAGCTCAACAGGGGGCGTCTATAATTCACCCCTCCACTTT
abundance: many; v_gene: TRBV5-4; j_gene: TRBJ2-5; d_gene: NA; CDR3aa: CASSLGTGPPSQETQYF; CDR3nt: TGTGCCAGCAGCTTGGGCACAGGGCCCCCGTCCCAAGAGACCCAGTACTTC
abundance: few; v_gene: TRBV15; j_gene: TRBJ1-4; d_gene: TRBD1; CDR3aa: CATSRWGQAAGGEKLFF; CDR3nt: TGTGCCACCAGCAGGTGGGGACAGGCCGCGGGTGGGGAAAAACTGTTTTTT
abundance: many; v_gene: TRBV27; j_gene: TRBJ2-7; d_gene: TRBD1; CDR3aa: CASSFGTGEFGEQYF; CDR3nt: TGTGCCAGCAGTTTTGGGACAGGGGAGTTCGGCGAGCAGTACTTC
abundance: many; v_gene: TRBV10-3; j_gene: TRBJ2-3; d_gene: TRBD1; CDR3aa: CAISDRNSGGDQTQYF; CDR3nt: TGTGCCATCAGCGACCGCAATTCAGGGGGAGATCAGACGCAGTATTTT
abundance: NA; v_gene: TRBV18; j_gene: TRBJ2-1; d_gene: TRBD2; CDR3aa: CASSPRELAGRHNEQFF; CDR3nt: TGTGCCAGCTCACCTCGAGAACTAGCGGGCAGGCACAATGAGCAGTTCTTC
abundance: once; v_gene: TRBV3-1; j_gene: TRBJ1-2; d_gene: NA; CDR3aa: CASSQVGSGHWNGGYTF; CDR3nt: TGTGCCAGCAGCCAAGTTGGGTCGGGACACTGGAACGGGGGCTACACCTTC
abundance: few; v_gene: TRBV5-1; j_gene: TRBJ2-1; d_gene: TRBD2; CDR3aa: CASREGGLANEQFF; CDR3nt: TGCGCCAGCAGGGAGGGGGGACTAGCCAATGAGCAGTTCTTC
abundance: NA; v_gene: TRBV18; j_gene: TRBJ1-5; d_gene: NA; CDR3aa: CASSPGALSNQPQHF; CDR3nt: TGTGCCAGCTCACCGGGGGCCCTTAGCAATCAGCCCCAGCATTTT
abundance: NA; v_gene: TRBV28; j_gene: TRBJ1-6; d_gene: NA; CDR3aa: CASSPGQRTSPLHF; CDR3nt: TGTGCCAGCAGTCCCGGACAACGGACTTCACCCCTCCACTTT
abundance: few; v_gene: TRBV4-1; j_gene: TRBJ2-3; d_gene: TRBD2; CDR3aa: CASSQEGWSGRALSTDTQYF; CDR3nt: TGCGCCAGCAGCCAAGAAGGTTGGAGCGGGAGGGCCTTATCGACAGATACGCAGTATTTT
abundance: many; v_gene: TRBV7-9; j_gene: TRBJ2-7; d_gene: TRBD2; CDR3aa: CASSSTAGLTYEQYF; CDR3nt: TGTGCCAGCAGCTCCACAGCGGGGCTTACCTACGAGCAGTACTTC
abundance: many; v_gene: TRBV2; j_gene: TRBJ2-3; d_gene: TRBD2; CDR3aa: CASRLPPSGTSADTQYF; CDR3nt: TGTGCCAGCCGCCTCCCCCCCTCCGGGACTAGCGCAGATACGCAGTATTTT
abundance: NA; v_gene: TRBV19; j_gene: TRBJ2-2; d_gene: TRBD1; CDR3aa: CASSIRTGAGTGELFF; CDR3nt: TGTGCCAGTAGTATACGGACAGGGGCAGGTACCGGGGAGCTGTTTTTT
abundance: many; v_gene: TRBV28; j_gene: TRBJ2-6; d_gene: NA; CDR3aa: CASHEGSGANVLTF; CDR3nt: TGTGCCAGTCACGAGGGCTCTGGGGCCAACGTCCTGACTTTC
abundance: NA; v_gene: TRBV28; j_gene: TRBJ1-3; d_gene: NA; CDR3aa: CASSAGRATGNTIYF; CDR3nt: TGTGCCAGCAGCGCGGGCAGGGCTACTGGAAACACCATATATTTT
abundance: many; v_gene: TRBV10-3; j_gene: TRBJ1-5; d_gene: NA; CDR3aa: CAISEMGYSQPQHF; CDR3nt: TGTGCCATCAGTGAGATGGGGTACAGTCAGCCCCAGCATTTT
abundance: many; v_gene: TRBV14; j_gene: TRBJ2-3; d_gene: NA; CDR3aa: CASSQVISTDTQYF; CDR3nt: TGTGCCAGCAGCCAAGTCATCAGCACAGATACGCAGTATTTT
abundance: NA; v_gene: TRBV20-1; j_gene: TRBJ2-7; d_gene: TRBD1; CDR3aa: CSAATGGEQYF; CDR3nt: TGCAGTGCTGCTACAGGGGGCGAGCAGTACTTC
abundance: many; v_gene: TRBV15; j_gene: TRBJ2-7; d_gene: NA; CDR3aa: CATSRDFSSEQYF; CDR3nt: TGTGCCACCAGCAGAGACTTTAGCTCCGAGCAGTACTTC
abundance: many; v_gene: TRBV29-1; j_gene: TRBJ2-1; d_gene: TRBD1; CDR3aa: CSAPGQGNSGQFF; CDR3nt: TGCAGCGCTCCGGGACAGGGAAACTCTGGGCAGTTCTTC
abundance: few; v_gene: TRBV20-1; j_gene: TRBJ2-2; d_gene: TRBD1; CDR3aa: CSAGDTGVPGELFF; CDR3nt: TGCAGTGCGGGAGACACAGGGGTACCCGGGGAGCTGTTTTTT
abundance: many; v_gene: TRBV28; j_gene: TRBJ1-1; d_gene: NA; CDR3aa: CASSTPLGVGTEAFF; CDR3nt: TGTGCCAGCAGCACCCCCCTGGGGGTTGGCACTGAAGCTTTCTTT
abundance: many; v_gene: TRBV28; j_gene: TRBJ2-3; d_gene: NA; CDR3aa: CASTARTANTDTQYF; CDR3nt: TGTGCCAGCACCGCACGGACAGCTAACACAGATACGCAGTATTTT
abundance: few; v_gene: TRBV29-1; j_gene: TRBJ1-4; d_gene: TRBD1; CDR3aa: CSANRGQGEKLFF; CDR3nt: TGCAGCGCCAACAGGGGGCAAGGTGAAAAACTGTTTTTT
abundance: NA; v_gene: TRBV9; j_gene: TRBJ1-6; d_gene: NA; CDR3aa: CASSVVDTYNSPLHF; CDR3nt: TGTGCCAGCAGCGTGGTGGACACCTATAATTCACCCCTCCACTTT
abundance: few; v_gene: TRBV20-1; j_gene: TRBJ2-5; d_gene: TRBD2; CDR3aa: CSAWTSGRPGETQYF; CDR3nt: TGCAGTGCTTGGACTAGCGGGAGGCCCGGGGAGACCCAGTACTTC